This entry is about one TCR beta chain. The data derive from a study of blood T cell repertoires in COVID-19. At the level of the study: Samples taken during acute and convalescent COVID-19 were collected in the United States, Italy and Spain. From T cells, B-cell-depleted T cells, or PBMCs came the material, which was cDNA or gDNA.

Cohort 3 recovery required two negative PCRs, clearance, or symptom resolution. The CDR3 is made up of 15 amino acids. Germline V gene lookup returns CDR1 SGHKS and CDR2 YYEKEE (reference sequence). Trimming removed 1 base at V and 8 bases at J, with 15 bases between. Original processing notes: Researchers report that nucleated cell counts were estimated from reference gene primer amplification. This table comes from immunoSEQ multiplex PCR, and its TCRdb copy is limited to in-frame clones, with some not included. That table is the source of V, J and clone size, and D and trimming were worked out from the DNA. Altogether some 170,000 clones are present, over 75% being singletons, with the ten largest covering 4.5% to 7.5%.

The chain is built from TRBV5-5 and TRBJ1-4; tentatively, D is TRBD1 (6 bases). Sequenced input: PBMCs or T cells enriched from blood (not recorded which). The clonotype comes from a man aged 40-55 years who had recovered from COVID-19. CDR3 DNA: TGTGCCAGCAGCTTGAATGGGGGGGCTGGAGAAAAACTGTTTTTT. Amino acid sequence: CASSLNGGAGEKLFF.